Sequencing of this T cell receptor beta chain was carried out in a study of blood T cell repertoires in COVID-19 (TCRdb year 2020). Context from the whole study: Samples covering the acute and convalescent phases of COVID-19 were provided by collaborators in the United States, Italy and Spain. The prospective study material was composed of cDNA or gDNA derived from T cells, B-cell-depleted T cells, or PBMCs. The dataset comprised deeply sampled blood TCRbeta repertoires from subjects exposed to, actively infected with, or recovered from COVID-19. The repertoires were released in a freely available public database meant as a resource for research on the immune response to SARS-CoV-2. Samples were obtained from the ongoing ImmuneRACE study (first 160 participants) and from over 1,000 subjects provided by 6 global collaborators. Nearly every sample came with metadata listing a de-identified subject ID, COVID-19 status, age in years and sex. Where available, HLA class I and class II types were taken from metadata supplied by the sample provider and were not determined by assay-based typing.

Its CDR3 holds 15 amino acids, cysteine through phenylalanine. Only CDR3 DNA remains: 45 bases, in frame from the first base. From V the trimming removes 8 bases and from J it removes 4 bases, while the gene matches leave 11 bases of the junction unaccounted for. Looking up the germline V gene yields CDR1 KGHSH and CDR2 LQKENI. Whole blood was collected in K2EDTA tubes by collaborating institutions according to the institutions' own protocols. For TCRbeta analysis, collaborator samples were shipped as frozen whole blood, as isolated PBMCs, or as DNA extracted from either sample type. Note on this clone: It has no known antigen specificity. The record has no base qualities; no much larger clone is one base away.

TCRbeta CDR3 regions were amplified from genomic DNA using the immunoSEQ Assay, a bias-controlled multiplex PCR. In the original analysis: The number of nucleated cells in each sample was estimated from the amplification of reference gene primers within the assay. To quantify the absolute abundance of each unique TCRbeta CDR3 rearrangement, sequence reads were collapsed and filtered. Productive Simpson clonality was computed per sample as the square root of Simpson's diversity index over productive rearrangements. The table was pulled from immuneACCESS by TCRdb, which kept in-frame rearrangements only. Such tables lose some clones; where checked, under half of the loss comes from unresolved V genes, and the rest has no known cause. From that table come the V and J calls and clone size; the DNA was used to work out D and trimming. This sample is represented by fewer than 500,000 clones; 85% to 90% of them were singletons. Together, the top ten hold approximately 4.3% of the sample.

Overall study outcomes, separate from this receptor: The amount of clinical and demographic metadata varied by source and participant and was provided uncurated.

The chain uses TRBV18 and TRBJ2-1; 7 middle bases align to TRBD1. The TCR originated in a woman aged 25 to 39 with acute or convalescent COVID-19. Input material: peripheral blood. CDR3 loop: CASTDRQGSYNEQFF. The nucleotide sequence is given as TGTGCCAGCACAGACCGACAGGGTTCTTACAATGAGCAGTTCTTC.